These T cell receptor beta chains were read from a single sample in a study of blood T cell repertoires in COVID-19. Assay used: immunoSEQ multiplex PCR; TCRdb lists only in-frame clones, some missing. The table shows around 280,000 clones, with roughly 87% occurring only once. Sequenced: peripheral blood. The receptors shown here come from a woman aged 45-65 years who had recovered from COVID-19. CDR3s include the opening cysteine and the closing phenylalanine or tryptophan. Each record gives: V gene, clone size, J gene, D gene, CDR3 DNA, CDR3 protein. The D gene is left open where the match is weak. For some rows the clone size is stated as once, few or many, or as a class when expanded; others skip it.

TRBV11-2	.	TRBJ1-6	TRBD1	TGTGCCAGCAGCCTCTCGACAGGGGAGCATTCACCCCTCCACTTT	CASSLSTGEHSPLHF
TRBV7-6	.	TRBJ1-1	TRBD1	TGTGCCAGCAGCTTAGGGACAGGGGTGGATGGCACTGAAGCTTTCTTT	CASSLGTGVDGTEAFF
TRBV28	.	TRBJ1-3	TRBD1	TGTGCCAGCAGTCAAGGACAGGGTGGAAACACCATATATTTT	CASSQGQGGNTIYF
TRBV5-6	.	TRBJ2-3	.	TGTGCCAGCAGCTTGCAGGGCGGAGATACGCAGTATTTT	CASSLQGGDTQYF
TRBV20-1	.	TRBJ2-7	.	TGCAGTGCTAGTGTTAATTCCTACGAGCAGTACTTC	CSASVNSYEQYF
TRBV12-5	few	TRBJ1-1	TRBD1	TGTGCTAGTGCCGGACAGGGACGCACTGAAGCTTTCTTT	CASAGQGRTEAFF
TRBV5-4	once	TRBJ2-3	TRBD2	TGTGCCAGCAGCTCCGGACTAGCGGGAGGTACAGATACGCAGTATTTT	CASSSGLAGGTDTQYF
TRBV7-2	.	TRBJ2-3	TRBD2	TGTGCCAGCAGCTTAACCGGGAGGGCCATAGATACGCAGTATTTT	CASSLTGRAIDTQYF
TRBV28	.	TRBJ1-1	TRBD1	TGTGCCGTCAACCCAGGGACAGGTAGGAACACTGAAGCTTTCTTT	CAVNPGTGRNTEAFF
TRBV7-6	.	TRBJ2-5	TRBD1	TGTGCCAGCAGCTCGTGGCAGGGGGCGGTGGAGACCCAGTACTTC	CASSSWQGAVETQYF
TRBV5-8	few	TRBJ2-7	.	TGTGCCAGCAGCGCGACAGACTACGAGCAGTACTTC	CASSATDYEQYF
TRBV6-4	.	TRBJ1-1	.	TGTGCCAGCCGCCTTATGATGCAGAGGGTGGAAGCTTTCTTT	CASRLMMQRVEAFF
TRBV30	.	TRBJ1-1	.	TGTGCCTGGGGTAGCGAAGGATTGACTGAAGCTTTCTTT	CAWGSEGLTEAFF
TRBV2	once	TRBJ2-6	.	TGTGCCAGCAAGGGGCCTCTTGGCTCTGGGGCCAACGTCCTGACTTTC	CASKGPLGSGANVLTF
TRBV7-8	.	TRBJ2-7	TRBD2	TGTGCCAGCAGCTGGGCTAGCGGGGCAAGCTACGAGCAGTACTTC	CASSWASGASYEQYF
TRBV3-1/TRBV3-2	.	TRBJ2-7	TRBD1	TGTGCCAGCAGCCAAGCACAGGGGGGTCGGGGCGAGCAGTACTTC	CASSQAQGGRGEQYF
TRBV28	.	TRBJ2-7	TRBD2	TGTGCCAGCATCTCGGCGGGGGGTTCCTCCTACGAGCAGTACTTC	CASISAGGSSYEQYF
TRBV5-8	.	TRBJ2-5	TRBD1	TGTGCCAGCAGCTTCACAGACAGGGAAGAGACCCAGTACTTC	CASSFTDREETQYF
TRBV6-5	few	TRBJ1-2	.	TGTGCCAGCAGTCGACAGAACAATAACTATGGCTACACCTTC	CASSRQNNNYGYTF
TRBV12-3/TRBV12-4	.	TRBJ1-5	.	TGTGCCAGCAGTTTCGTGTGGAGTCAGCCCCAGCATTTT	CASSFVWSQPQHF
TRBV6-5	.	TRBJ1-4	.	TGTGCCAGCAGACCACGGAGAACAGGGAGAGAAAAACTGTTTTTT	CASRPRRTGREKLFF
TRBV6-1	.	TRBJ1-5	TRBD1	TGTGCCAGCAGTGCAGGGGGGACACGGGGGCAAGGGCAGCCCCAGCATTTT	CASSAGGTRGQGQPQHF
TRBV19	.	TRBJ1-2	.	TGTGCCAGTCGTATGGGGGGTAACTATGGCTACACCTTC	CASRMGGNYGYTF
TRBV21-1	.	TRBJ2-3	.	TGTGCCAGCAGCAAAGGTCCGAATCGACAGCTCCCGGATACGCAGTATTTT	CASSKGPNRQLPDTQYF
TRBV4-3	.	TRBJ2-1	TRBD1	TGCGCCAGCAGCCAACGAACAGGGGACGAAAAGCAGTTCTTC	CASSQRTGDEKQFF
TRBV7-2	.	TRBJ2-7	TRBD2	TGTGCCAGCAGCCGGAGAGGGAGGGACGAGCAGTACTTC	CASSRRGRDEQYF
TRBV28	.	TRBJ2-3	.	TGTGCCAGCAGTTCAGGCACAGATACGCAGTATTTT	CASSSGTDTQYF
TRBV4-1	.	TRBJ2-7	TRBD1	TGCGCCAGCAGCAAAGCCGCCGGGACAGGGGTATCCGAGCAGTACTTC	CASSKAAGTGVSEQYF
TRBV5-1	.	TRBJ2-3	TRBD2	TGCGCCAGCAGTAGTGCGGGAGTAACAGATACGCAGTATTTT	CASSSAGVTDTQYF
TRBV7-9	.	TRBJ2-7	.	TGTGCCAGCAGCTTATCCATTGGTTTGAGGTACGAGCAGTACTTC	CASSLSIGLRYEQYF